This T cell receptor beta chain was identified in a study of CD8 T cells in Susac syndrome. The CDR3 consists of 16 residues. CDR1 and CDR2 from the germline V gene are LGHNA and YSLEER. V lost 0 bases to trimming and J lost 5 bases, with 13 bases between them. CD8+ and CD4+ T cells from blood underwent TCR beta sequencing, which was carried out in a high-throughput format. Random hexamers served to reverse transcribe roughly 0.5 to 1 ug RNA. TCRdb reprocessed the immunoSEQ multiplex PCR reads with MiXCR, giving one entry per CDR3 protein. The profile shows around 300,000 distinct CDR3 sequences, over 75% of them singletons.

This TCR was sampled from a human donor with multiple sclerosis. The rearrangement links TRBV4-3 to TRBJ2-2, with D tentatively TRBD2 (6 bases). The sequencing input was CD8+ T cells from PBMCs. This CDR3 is CASSQDLPGETGELFF. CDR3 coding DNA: TGCGCCAGCAGCCAAGATCTCCCGGGGGAGACCGGGGAGCTGTTTTTT.